This T cell receptor (beta chain) comes out of a study of blood T cell repertoires in COVID-19 (dated by TCRdb to the early 2020s). Some background on the complete study: Samples from collaborators originated in the United States, Italy and Spain and spanned both the acute and convalescent phases of COVID-19. The material from the prospective study consisted of cDNA or gDNA derived from T cells, B-cell-depleted T cells, or PBMCs. Deeply sampled blood TCRbeta repertoires from subjects exposed to, actively infected with, or recovered from COVID-19 were included in the dataset. A freely available public database, intended as a resource for researchers studying the immune response to SARS-CoV-2, is where the repertoires were released. Samples came from the ongoing ImmuneRACE study (first 160 participants) plus 1,254 subjects from 6 global collaborators. Nearly every sample came with metadata listing a de-identified subject ID, COVID-19 status, age in years and sex. Where available, HLA class I and class II types were taken from metadata supplied by the sample provider and were not determined by assay-based typing.

A second Seattle source provided samples from volunteer blood donors who had recovered from COVID-19. Whole blood was collected in K2EDTA tubes by collaborating institutions according to the institutions' own protocols. For TCRbeta analysis, collaborators shipped samples in one of three forms: frozen whole blood, isolated PBMCs, or DNA extracted from either of those sample types. As for this clone: Its antigen is currently not known. Per-base quality was not reported, and no clone a single base away is much larger than it.

Trimming removed 0 bases from V and 5 bases from J, leaving 11 bases between the germline ends. The germline V gene sets CDR1 to SGDLS and CDR2 to YYNGEE. From the cysteine through the phenylalanine, the CDR3 covers 14 amino acids. The entry retains the CDR3 DNA only, 42 bases that are in frame from base 1. TCRbeta CDR3 regions were amplified from genomic DNA by means of the immunoSEQ Assay, a bias-controlled multiplex PCR. The published analysis was carried out like this. The number of nucleated cells in each sample was estimated by amplification of reference gene primers within the assay. To quantify the absolute abundance of each unique TCRbeta CDR3 rearrangement, sequence reads were collapsed and filtered. Productive Simpson clonality was computed per sample as the square root of Simpson's diversity index over productive rearrangements. In TCRdb, the immuneACCESS table is reduced to in-frame sequences with V and J assigned. These tables do not hold every clone; where another copy was compared, an unresolved V gene accounts for under half, and the others remain unexplained. V, J and clone size are those of that table, while D and trimming were read from the DNA. Counted in this sample were some 220,000 clones; roughly nine tenths of them appeared once. Clones ranked in the top ten supply approximately 12% of the sample.

Study-wide findings and limitations: The quantity of clinical and demographic metadata differed by source and by participant and was supplied without curation.

Source material: peripheral blood. The source is a woman aged 18-29 years who had recovered from COVID-19. The rearrangement combines TRBV9 with TRBJ2-5; the D region possibly corresponds to TRBD2 (6 bases align). The CDR3 protein sequence reads: CASSVEGGKETQYF. In nucleotides, the sequence is TGTGCCAGCAGCGTAGAAGGAGGGAAGGAGACCCAGTACTTC.